A single sample is the source of the 25 T cell receptor beta chains below, sequenced in a study of blood T cell repertoires in COVID-19 (dated by TCRdb to 2018 to 2021). The library was generated by the immunoSEQ multiplex PCR assay. Not all clones reach the TCRdb copy of this immuneACCESS table, which keeps in-frame sequences only. Checked studies attribute under half of the gap to unresolved V genes and leave the rest unexplained. This sample gives 340,000 or so clones in total; around 80% of them show up just once. The ten largest clonotypes hold 2.5% to 3% of the sample. The specimen was peripheral blood. All receptors come from a man aged 25-45 years with active or convalescent COVID-19.

The chain couples TRBV20-1 to TRBJ2-3; unclear D gene. Trimming removed 3 bases at V and 3 bases at J, with 10 bases between. This CDR3 spans 13 amino acids. Germline CDR1 and CDR2: DFQATT and SNEGSKA (reference sequence). CDR3 nucleotides: TGCAGTGCTAGTAATGGGCCAACAGATACGCAGTATTTT. Amino acids: CSASNGPTDTQYF.

The CDR3 here is CASSYSTGGSTGELFF. Here the CDR3 DNA reads TGTGCCAGCAGTTACTCTACAGGGGGAAGCACCGGGGAGCTGTTTTTT. The chain employs TRBV6-5 and TRBJ2-2, with 8 bases aligning to TRBD1. The J segment lost 4 bases and the V segment lost 0 bases, leaving 4 bases of the junction unmatched. This CDR3 has 16 amino acids. Looked up from germline, CDR1 is MNHEY and CDR2 is SVGAGI.

The genes are TRBV28 and TRBJ1-4; D ambiguous. V lost 6 bases to trimming and J lost 0 bases, with 8 bases between them. Germline loops: CDR1 MDHEN, CDR2 SYDVKM. The CDR3 is made up of 14 amino acids. The CDR3 sequence is CASSPPSTNEKLFF. The CDR3 DNA is TGTGCCAGCAGCCCCCCTTCAACTAATGAAAAACTGTTTTTT.

The V call is TRBV6-4, the J call TRBJ1-6; D remains unclear. V lost 0 bases and J lost 7, with 4 bases in between. The CDR3 spans 13 residues. CDR1 MRHNA and CDR2 SNTAGT come from the germline V gene. The CDR3: CASSDSMNSPLHF. The CDR3 coding sequence is TGTGCCAGCAGTGACTCTATGAATTCACCCCTCCACTTT.

V usage is TRBV4-3 and J usage is TRBJ2-7; 7 nucleotides align to TRBD1. The CDR3 sequence is 14 residues long. CDR1 LGHNA and CDR2 YSLEER come from the germline V gene. V dropped 4 bases and J dropped 5; count of bases not matched to a gene: 8. CDR3 region: CASSLRGTEDEQYF. The CDR3 coding sequence is TGCGCCAGCAGCCTAAGGGGGACAGAGGACGAGCAGTACTTC.

The rearrangement uses TRBV30 and TRBJ2-7; the match to TRBD1 covers 8 bases. With V trimmed by 7 bases and J by 3 bases, 14 bases remained unmatched. The CDR3 extends over 15 amino acids. From germline, CDR1 is GTSNPN and CDR2 SVGIG (reference sequence). The CDR3 is CASYPRDRSRYEQYF. The CDR3 DNA is TGTGCCTCGTACCCCCGGGACAGGTCCCGCTACGAGCAGTACTTC.

This clone was seen a handful of times. The V gene is TRBV15, the J gene TRBJ1-5; D gene unclear. The length of the CDR3 is 15 residues. V lost 2 bases and J 2 bases, leaving 10 bases between the germline ends. Germline lookup yields CDR1 LNHNV and CDR2 YYDKDF (reference sequence). CDR3 sequence: CATSRRTGGNQPQHF. CDR3 DNA sequence: TGTGCCACCAGCAGAAGGACCGGGGGCAATCAGCCCCAGCATTTT. The full variable domain, with the rest looked up from reference TRBV15 and TRBJ1-5, is DAMVIQNPRYQVTQFGKPVTLSCSQTLNHNVMYWYQQKSSQAPKLLFHYYDKDFNNEADTPDNFQSRRPNTSFCFLDIRSPGLGDTAMYLCATSRRTGGNQPQHFGDGTRLSIL.

The chain recombines TRBV18 with TRBJ1-1; 9 bases align to TRBD1. This CDR3 spans 14 amino acids. The V gene end was trimmed by 3 bases and the J gene end by 8 bases; junction bases not matched to a gene: 7. Germline V gene sequence: CDR1 KGHSH, CDR2 LQKENI. The CDR3 is CASSPSQGATEAFF. The CDR3 nucleotides are TGTGCCAGCTCACCTTCACAGGGGGCTACCGAAGCTTTCTTT.

The V call is TRBV4-3, the J call TRBJ2-1; D call uncertain. Trimming removed 2 bases at V and 9 bases at J, with 17 bases between. The CDR3 has 15 amino acids. Germline loops: CDR1 LGHNA, CDR2 YSLEER. CDR3 DNA: TGCGCCAGCAGCCAAAGGCTAGATGTGGTGGGTGAGCAGTTCTTC. This sequence encodes CASSQRLDVVGEQFF.

The chain is built from TRBV9 and TRBJ1-3; tentatively, D is TRBD1 (5 bases). Trimming shortened V by 5 bases and J by 4 bases, and 13 bases separated the two germline ends. The CDR3 is made up of 14 amino acids. In germline, CDR1 is SGDLS, CDR2 YYNGEE. The CDR3 nucleotides read TGTGCCAGCAGTCCCGGGGGACGCGGAAACACCATATATTTT. It yields the protein CASSPGGRGNTIYF. The variable domain in full, completed from reference TRBV9 and TRBJ1-3, reads DSGVTQTPKHLITATGQRVTLRCSPRSGDLSVYWYQQSLDQGLQFLIQYYNGEERAKGNILERFSAQQFPDLHSELNLSSLELGDSALYFCASSPGGRGNTIYFGEGSWLTVV.

In DNA form, the CDR3 reads TGTGCCAGCAGCTTAGTATTCGGGGAGCTGTTTTTT. It yields the protein CASSLVFGELFF. The rearrangement uses TRBV7-3 and TRBJ2-2; the D is unclear. Germline assignment: CDR1 SGHTA and CDR2 FQGTGA. V was pared by 2 bases and J by 7 bases, with 5 bases between. The CDR3 covers 12 residues. The full variable domain, rest sourced from reference TRBV7-3 and TRBJ2-2, is GAGVSQTPSNKVTEKGKYVELRCDPISGHTALYWYRQSLGQGPEFLIYFQGTGAADDSGLPNDRFFAVRPEGSVSTLKIQRTERGDSAVYLCASSLVFGELFFGEGSRLTVL.

The chain recombines TRBV11-2 with TRBJ1-3; D is unclear. CDR1 is SGHAT and CDR2 is FQNNGV in the germline V gene. This CDR3 is built from 16 residues. V lost 1 base, J lost 1 base, and 11 bases lay in between. The CDR3 nucleotides read TGTGCCAGCAGCTTAGTCAAGGGCGGGTCTGGAAACACCATATATTTT. This translates into CASSLVKGGSGNTIYF.

This clone occurred once. The chain couples TRBV6-5 to TRBJ2-7; TRBD2 matches at 7 bases. The V gene end was trimmed by 9 bases and the J gene end by 4 bases; junction bases not matched to a gene: 12. The germline V gene encodes CDR1 MNHEY and CDR2 SVGAGI. This CDR3 contains 14 residues. The CDR3 DNA sequence: TGTGCCAGTGGGACCAGGGAGGGAGGATACGAGCAGTACTTC. Translation gives CASGTREGGYEQYF.

The rearrangement joins TRBV21-1 to TRBJ2-7; the table's D gene call, TRBD2, was not cross checked with the DNA. TRBV21-1 is a listed pseudogene. This CDR3 spans 17 amino acids. CDR3 nucleotide sequence: TGTACCAGCAGCGAACCCCGGGACTCCCCATCTGTATGCGAGCAGTACTTC. Translated: CTSSEPRDSPSVCEQYF.

The rearrangement joins TRBV5-1 to TRBJ2-1, with 12 bases that match TRBD2. V dropped 0 bases and J dropped 9; count of bases not matched to a gene: 7. This CDR3 has 16 residues. Germline values: CDR1 SGHRS, CDR2 YFSETQ. The CDR3 is CASSLAEGLAGSEQFF. The CDR3 nucleotides read TGCGCCAGCAGCTTGGCGGAAGGACTAGCGGGAAGTGAGCAGTTCTTC.

The chain links TRBV29-1 to TRBJ2-7, with 7 bases fitting TRBD1. CDR1 SQVTM and CDR2 ANQGSEA come from the germline V gene. The V and J ends lost 5 bases and 5 bases, in that order; junction bases with no gene match: 15. The CDR3 contains 15 residues. The CDR3 region is CSVSRSDRDSHEQYF. In nucleotides, the CDR3 is TGCAGCGTTTCCCGATCAGACAGGGATAGCCACGAGCAGTACTTC.

The chain combines TRBV4-1 with TRBJ1-2; D not certain. The V end lost 1 base, the J end lost 10 bases, and 19 bases lay between the germline ends. CDR1 is MGHRA, CDR2 YSYEKL, per germline. The CDR3 is made up of 15 amino acids. For the CDR3, the DNA is TGCGCCAGCAGCCAAGTCCCCCCGGTCTTTGTTGACTACACCTTC. Protein product: CASSQVPPVFVDYTF.

This chain connects TRBV5-1 to TRBJ2-3, with D unclear. The CDR3 is made up of 14 amino acids. Germline V gene lookup returns CDR1 SGHRS and CDR2 YFSETQ. V was pared by 0 bases and J by 4 bases, with 9 bases between. CDR3 bases: TGCGCCAGCAGCTTGGAAGCGCCGTCAGATACGCAGTATTTT. Translated: CASSLEAPSDTQYF.

For the CDR3, the DNA is TGTGCCAGCTCAAAGCCGGGACAGAACGAGCAGTACTTC. Amino acid sequence: CASSKPGQNEQYF. V is TRBV18 and J is TRBJ2-7; 7 nucleotides line up with TRBD1. The CDR3 covers 13 residues. V trimming: 5 bases; J trimming: 5 bases; junction bases outside the gene matches: 6. Looked up from germline, CDR1 is KGHSH and CDR2 is LQKENI.

This chain joins TRBV7-9 and TRBJ2-2; TRBD2 matches 9 bases. The junction had 17 bases not matched to a gene; V was cut back by 5 bases and J by 4 bases. Germline CDR1 is SEHNR and CDR2 is FQNEAQ (reference sequence). The CDR3 totals 19 residues. CDR3 residues: CASSAPMVLIAGATGELFF. The CDR3 nucleotides read TGTGCCAGCAGCGCCCCTATGGTCCTCATAGCGGGAGCCACCGGGGAGCTGTTTTTT.

The chain employs TRBV11-1 and TRBJ1-1, with no clear D. Per germline, CDR1 SGHAT and CDR2 FQDESV (reference sequence). Trimming pared 5 bases from V and 0 bases from J, leaving 10 bases between. CDR3 length equals 14 residues. CDR3 sequence (DNA): TGTGCCAGCAGCATTGGACTGTTGAACACTGAAGCTTTCTTT. Its translation: CASSIGLLNTEAFF.

This rearrangement joins TRBV10-3 to TRBJ1-1; a possible D gene is TRBD1 (6 bases). Germline-derived CDR1 and CDR2 are ENHRY and SYGVKD. The CDR3 length is 14 residues. Trimming took 4 bases from V and 3 from J, leaving 12 bases between them. The CDR3 region has the DNA TGTGCCATCAGTGGACAGGCCGGGGACACTGAAGCTTTCTTT. This translates into CAISGQAGDTEAFF.

The chain recombines TRBV3-1 (or the pseudogene TRBV3-2) with TRBJ1-2, with 7 bases fitting TRBD1. The germline V gene has CDR1 LGHDT and CDR2 YNNKEL (reference sequence). V was pared by 1 base and J by 3 bases, with 5 bases of the junction left unmatched. This CDR3 has 15 residues. CDR3 nucleotides: TGTGCCAGCAGCCAAGCGCGGGACAGCTACTATGGCTACACCTTC. It specifies CASSQARDSYYGYTF.

The chain couples TRBV5-4 to TRBJ1-4; D perhaps matches TRBD1 (5 bases). Germline V lookup: CDR1 SGHNT, CDR2 YYREEE (reference sequence). The CDR3 extends over 15 amino acids. V was cut by 5 bases and J by 5 bases, with 16 bases left in between. This chain's CDR3 is CASRPKGPLNEKLFF. Written as DNA, the CDR3 is TGTGCCAGCAGACCGAAGGGGCCTTTGAATGAAAAACTGTTTTTT. Combining the CDR3 with reference TRBV5-4 and TRBJ1-4 gives the whole variable domain ETGVTQSPTHLIKTRGQQVTLRCSSQSGHNTVSWYQQALGQGPQFIFQYYREEENGRGNFPPRFSGLQFPNYSSELNVNALELDDSALYLCASRPKGPLNEKLFFGSGTQLSVL.

This chain links TRBV2 with TRBJ2-7; a weak D match, TRBD2 (5 bases). The length of the CDR3 is 15 residues. Trimming took 1 base from V and 2 from J, leaving 12 bases between them. Germline CDR1 is SNHLY and CDR2 is FYNNEI. The CDR3 DNA reads TGTGCCAGCAGTGAAGATCCGGGATCAGCCTACGAGCAGTACTTC. It codes for CASSEDPGSAYEQYF.